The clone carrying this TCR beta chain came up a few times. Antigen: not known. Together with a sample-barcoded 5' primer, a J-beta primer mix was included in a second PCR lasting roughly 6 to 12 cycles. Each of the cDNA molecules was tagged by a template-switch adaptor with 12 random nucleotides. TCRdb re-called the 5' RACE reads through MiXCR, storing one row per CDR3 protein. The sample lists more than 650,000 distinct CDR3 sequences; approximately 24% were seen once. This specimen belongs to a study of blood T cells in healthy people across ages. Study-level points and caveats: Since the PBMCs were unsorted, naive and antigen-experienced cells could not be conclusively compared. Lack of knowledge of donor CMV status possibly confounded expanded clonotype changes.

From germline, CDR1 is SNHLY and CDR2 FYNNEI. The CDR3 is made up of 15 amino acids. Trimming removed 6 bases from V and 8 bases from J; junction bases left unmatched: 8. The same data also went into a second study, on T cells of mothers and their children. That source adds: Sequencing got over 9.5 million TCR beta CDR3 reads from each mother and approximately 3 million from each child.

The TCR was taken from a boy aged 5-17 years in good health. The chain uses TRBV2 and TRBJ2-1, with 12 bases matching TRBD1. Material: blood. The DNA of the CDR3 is TGTGCCAGCAGGGCCGGGACAGGGGGCGTGGATGAGCAGTTCTTC. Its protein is CASRAGTGGVDEQFF.